This T cell receptor beta chain was obtained from a study of CD8 T cells in Susac syndrome. Findings and limits, study-wide: TCR sequencing and HLA analysis covered a relatively small number of individuals.

Sequencing of TCR beta, carried out with a high-throughput approach, was applied to CD8+ and CD4+ T cells from the blood. There are 11 residues in the CDR3. The V end lost 7 bases, the J end lost 10 bases, and 11 bases lay between the germline ends. On this clonotype: Antigen specificity is unknown.

RNA, at roughly 0.5 to 1 ug, was reverse transcribed with random hexamers. Multiplex PCR with immunoSEQ amplified the TCR beta CDR3 across 54 Vbeta and 13 Jbeta. TCRdb ran MiXCR on the immunoSEQ multiplex PCR reads and lists one entry per CDR3 protein. Of 330,000 or so distinct CDR3 sequences listed, approximately 89% are singletons. The chain couples TRBV12-3 or TRBV12-4 to TRBJ1-3; no clear D gene. The sequencing sample was made of CD8+ T cells from PBMCs. The receptor comes from a human donor with multiple sclerosis. As DNA, the CDR3 is TGTGCCAGCATCTTGCTTGCTACCATATATTTT. Its translation: CASILLATIYF.